One and the same sample provided the 14 T cell receptor beta chains below, sequenced in a study of shared clonotypes between healthy human individuals. TCRdb's copy holds only in-frame clones and misses some; the assay was immunoSEQ multiplex PCR. The sample contains 400,000 to 600,000 clones, 79% of which appear only once. The source material was PBMCs. The receptors stem from a woman between 40 and 50 years old in good health. Some clones in this sample may be carry-over from other donors' samples.

The chain carries TRBV28 and TRBJ2-5; TRBD1 matches at 8 bases. The CDR3 spans 15 residues. J was trimmed by 1 base and V by 6 bases; bases with no gene match: 7. The germline V gene has CDR1 MDHEN and CDR2 SYDVKM. The CDR3 nucleotides are TGTGCCAGCAGAGAACAGGGGGACGTCCAAGAGACCCAGTACTTC. It yields the protein CASREQGDVQETQYF.

V and J are TRBV7-6 and TRBJ1-1, with 8 bases that match TRBD1. This CDR3 comprises 15 residues. J gave up 4 bases and V 3 bases, and 7 bases lay outside the gene matches. Germline values: CDR1 SGHVS, CDR2 FNYEAQ. CDR3 nucleotide sequence: TGTGCCAGCAGCTTCTCGGACAGGGTAGGCACTGAAGCTTTCTTT. As protein: CASSFSDRVGTEAFF.

For this clone: Given a far larger clone just one base away, this is likely a sequencing read error. The chain uses TRBV5-1 and TRBJ2-2; 7 bases align to TRBD2. This CDR3 has 15 amino acids. Germline-derived CDR1 and CDR2 are SGHRS and YFSETQ. In DNA, the CDR3 is TGCGCCTGCAGCCAGACTAGCCTCGGCACCGGGGAGCTGTTTTTT. It translates to CACSQTSLGTGELFF. Based on the CDR3 plus reference TRBV5-1 and TRBJ2-2, the full variable domain is KAGVTQTPRYLIKTRGQQVTLSCSPISGHRSVSWYQQTPGQGLQFLFEYFSETQRNKGNFPGRFSGRQFSNSRSEMNVSTLELGDSALYLCACSQTSLGTGELFFGEGSRLTVL.

This clone was observed a single time. V is TRBV4-1 and J is TRBJ1-1; TRBD1 agrees at 10 bases. Trimming removed 4 bases from V and 2 bases from J; junction bases left unmatched: 10. There are 17 residues in the CDR3. Germline loops: CDR1 MGHRA, CDR2 YSYEKL. The DNA for the CDR3 is TGCGCCAGCAGCCTCAGCCGGGACAGGGGATTCAACACTGAAGCTTTCTTT. Amino acids: CASSLSRDRGFNTEAFF.

The chain couples TRBV5-1 to TRBJ2-5; D gene uncertain. From germline, CDR1 is SGHRS and CDR2 YFSETQ. The CDR3 length is 16 residues. V was pared by 0 bases and J by 3 bases, with 15 bases between. The CDR3 coding sequence is TGCGCCAGCAGCTTGGGCCAGGCGGCAGGTAAAGAGACCCAGTACTTC. This codes for CASSLGQAAGKETQYF. Complete variable domain (other parts from reference TRBV5-1 and TRBJ2-5): KAGVTQTPRYLIKTRGQQVTLSCSPISGHRSVSWYQQTPGQGLQFLFEYFSETQRNKGNFPGRFSGRQFSNSRSEMNVSTLELGDSALYLCASSLGQAAGKETQYFGPGTRLLVL.

The CDR3 DNA reads as TGTGCCAGCAGCAAAGGGACAGGGGTGATCGAGCAGTACTTC. Protein product: CASSKGTGVIEQYF. The chain couples TRBV9 to TRBJ2-7; 10 nucleotides line up with TRBD1. With 4 bases clipped from V and 6 bases from J, the junction kept 7 bases outside the gene matches. CDR3 length: 14 residues. Germline CDR1 SGDLS, CDR2 YYNGEE.

The chain combines TRBV19 with TRBJ1-5; 8 nucleotides match TRBD1. This CDR3 spans 15 amino acids. The germline CDR1 and CDR2 sequences are LNHDA and SQIVND (reference sequence). The J segment lost 2 bases and the V segment lost 5 bases, leaving 5 bases of the junction unmatched. The DNA of the CDR3 is TGTGCCAGTAGTGCGCAGGGGGCTCGCAATCAGCCCCAGCATTTT. Translation gives CASSAQGARNQPQHF.

The chain carries TRBV4-3 and TRBJ2-7; a weak D match, TRBD1 (6 bases). Per the germline V gene, CDR1 is LGHNA and CDR2 is YSLEER. V dropped 0 bases and J dropped 6 bases, with 9 bases sitting between them. The CDR3 spans 13 residues. Here the CDR3 reads CASSQEGRGEQYF. In nucleotides, the CDR3 is TGCGCCAGCAGCCAAGAGGGCAGGGGCGAGCAGTACTTC.

The DNA of the CDR3 is TGTGCCAGCAGCTGGGCGGCGCAAGAGACCCAGTACTTC. It is translated as CASSWAAQETQYF. J is TRBJ2-5 and V is TRBV7-2, with unresolved D. Germline CDR1 SGHTA, CDR2 FQGNSA. The CDR3 extends over 13 amino acids. V shed 4 bases and J shed 2 bases, with 8 bases lying between them. The whole variable domain, filled in from reference TRBV7-2 and TRBJ2-5, reads GAGVSQSPSNKVTEKGKDVELRCDPISGHTALYWYRQSLGQGLEFLIYFQGNSAPDKSGLPSDRFSAERTGGSVSTLTIQRTQQEDSAVYLCASSWAAQETQYFGPGTRLLVL.

A note on this clone: A single base separates this from a much larger clone, so it may be a read error. The chain uses TRBV27 and TRBJ2-2, with 12 bases aligning to TRBD2. The trim removed 2 bases at V and 5 bases at J, leaving 3 bases unmatched. CDR1 is MNHEY and CDR2 is SMNVEV in the germline V gene (reference sequence). CDR3 length equals 16 residues. CDR3 bases: TGTGCCAGCAGTTTACTAGCGGGAGGGCCTACCGGGGAGCTGTTTTTT. Translating it yields CASSLLAGGPTGELFF.

This chain connects TRBV30 to TRBJ2-3, with 7 bases matching TRBD1. CDR3 length: 15 amino acids. Germline values: CDR1 GTSNPN, CDR2 SVGIG (reference sequence). V lost 1 base, J lost 8 bases, and 12 bases stayed unmatched. The CDR3 region has the DNA TGTGCCTGGAGTGAGCCCCGAAGGGGGCATTTTACGCAGTATTTT. Residues: CAWSEPRRGHFTQYF.

This chain connects TRBV15 to TRBJ1-2; D call uncertain. The CDR3 totals 14 residues. CDR1 and CDR2 (germline): LNHNV, YYDKDF (reference sequence). The V end was cut by 0 bases, the J end by 5 bases, with 10 bases between. CDR3 coding DNA: TGTGCCACCAGCAGAGATTCCGAGTATTATGGCTACACCTTC. Translating gives CATSRDSEYYGYTF.

This chain links TRBV2 with TRBJ1-1; D is possibly TRBD1 (6 bases). Germline V gene lookup returns CDR1 SNHLY and CDR2 FYNNEI. V shed 7 bases and J shed 7 bases, with 19 bases lying between them. This CDR3 has 14 residues. The CDR3 sequence: CASTRGADRIEAFF. The CDR3 DNA reads as TGTGCCAGCACTCGGGGGGCAGACAGGATTGAAGCTTTCTTT.

The chain employs TRBV5-1 and TRBJ1-1, with TRBD1 as a possible D gene (6 bases). CDR3 size: 13 residues. Trimming shortened V by 4 bases and J by 11 bases, and 18 bases separated the two germline ends. CDR1 is SGHRS and CDR2 is YFSETQ in the germline V gene. CDR3 protein: CASSLDPQGGAFF. In DNA form, the CDR3 reads TGCGCCAGCAGCCTCGACCCACAGGGAGGCGCTTTCTTT. The full variable domain, completed using reference TRBV5-1 and TRBJ1-1, is KAGVTQTPRYLIKTRGQQVTLSCSPISGHRSVSWYQQTPGQGLQFLFEYFSETQRNKGNFPGRFSGRQFSNSRSEMNVSTLELGDSALYLCASSLDPQGGAFFGQGTRLTVV.